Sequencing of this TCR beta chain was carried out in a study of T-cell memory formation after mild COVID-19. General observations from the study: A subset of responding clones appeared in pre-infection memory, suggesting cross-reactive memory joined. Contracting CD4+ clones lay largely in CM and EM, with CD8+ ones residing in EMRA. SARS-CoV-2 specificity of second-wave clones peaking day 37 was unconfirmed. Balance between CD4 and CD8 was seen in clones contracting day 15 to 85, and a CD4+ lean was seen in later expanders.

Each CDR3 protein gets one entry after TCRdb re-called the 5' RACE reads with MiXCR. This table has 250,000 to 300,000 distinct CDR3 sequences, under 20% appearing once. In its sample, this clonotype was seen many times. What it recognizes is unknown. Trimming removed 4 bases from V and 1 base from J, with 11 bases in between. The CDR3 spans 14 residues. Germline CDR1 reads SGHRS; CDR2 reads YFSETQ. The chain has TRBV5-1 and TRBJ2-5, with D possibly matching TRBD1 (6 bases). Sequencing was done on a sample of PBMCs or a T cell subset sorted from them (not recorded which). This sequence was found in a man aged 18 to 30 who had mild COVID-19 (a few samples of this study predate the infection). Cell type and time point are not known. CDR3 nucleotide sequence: TGCGCCAGCAGCGCCCAGGGGTCCCAAGAGACCCAGTACTTC. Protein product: CASSAQGSQETQYF.